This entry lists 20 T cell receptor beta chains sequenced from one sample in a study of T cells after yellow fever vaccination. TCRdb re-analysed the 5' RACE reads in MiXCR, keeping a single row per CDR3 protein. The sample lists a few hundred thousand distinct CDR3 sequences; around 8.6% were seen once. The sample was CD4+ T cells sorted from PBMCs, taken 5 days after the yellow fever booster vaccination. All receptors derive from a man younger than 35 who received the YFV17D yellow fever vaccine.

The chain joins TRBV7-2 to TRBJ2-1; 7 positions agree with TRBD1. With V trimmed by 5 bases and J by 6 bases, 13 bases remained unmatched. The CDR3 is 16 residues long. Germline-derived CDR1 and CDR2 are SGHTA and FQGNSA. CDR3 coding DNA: TGTGCCAGCAGCGGAGACAGGGACAGTTACGGCAATGAGCAGTTCTTC. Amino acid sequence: CASSGDRDSYGNEQFF.

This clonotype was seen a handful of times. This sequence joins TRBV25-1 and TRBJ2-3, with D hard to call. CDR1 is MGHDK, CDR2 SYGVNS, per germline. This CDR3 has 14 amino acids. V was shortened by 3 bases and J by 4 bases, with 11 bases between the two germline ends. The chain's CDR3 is CASSDLRGSDTQYF. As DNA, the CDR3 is TGTGCCAGCAGTGATCTGAGAGGCTCAGATACGCAGTATTTT.

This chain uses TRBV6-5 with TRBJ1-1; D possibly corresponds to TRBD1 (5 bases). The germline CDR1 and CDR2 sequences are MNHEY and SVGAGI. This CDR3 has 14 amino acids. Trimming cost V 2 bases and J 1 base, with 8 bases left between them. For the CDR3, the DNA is TGTGCCAGCAGTTACCGGACATCGAACACTGAAGCTTTCTTT. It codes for CASSYRTSNTEAFF.

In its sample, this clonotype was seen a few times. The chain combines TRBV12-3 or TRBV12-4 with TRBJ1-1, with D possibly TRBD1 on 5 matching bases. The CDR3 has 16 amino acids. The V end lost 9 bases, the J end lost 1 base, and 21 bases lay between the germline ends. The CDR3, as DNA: TGTGCCAGTTCCTCCGGTGAGGGGAGGGGGAACACTGAAGCTTTCTTT. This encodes CASSSGEGRGNTEAFF.

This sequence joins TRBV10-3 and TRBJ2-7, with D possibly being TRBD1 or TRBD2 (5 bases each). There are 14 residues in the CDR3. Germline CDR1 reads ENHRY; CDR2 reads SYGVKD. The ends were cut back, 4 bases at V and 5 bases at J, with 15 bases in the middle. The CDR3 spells CAISGEGRSDEQYF. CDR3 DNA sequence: TGTGCCATCAGTGGCGAGGGGAGAAGTGACGAGCAGTACTTC.

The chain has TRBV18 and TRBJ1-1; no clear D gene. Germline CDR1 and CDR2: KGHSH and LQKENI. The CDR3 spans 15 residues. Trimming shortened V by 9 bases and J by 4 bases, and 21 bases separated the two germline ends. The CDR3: CASSTPGSRSTEAFF. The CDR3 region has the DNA TGTGCCAGTTCGACACCGGGTTCACGTAGCACTGAAGCTTTCTTT.

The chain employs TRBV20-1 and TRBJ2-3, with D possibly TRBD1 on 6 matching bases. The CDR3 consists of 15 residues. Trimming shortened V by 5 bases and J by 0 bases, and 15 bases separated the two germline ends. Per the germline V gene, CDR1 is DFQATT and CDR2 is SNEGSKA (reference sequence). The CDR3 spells CSAPGQFLSTDTQYF. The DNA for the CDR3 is TGCAGTGCTCCCGGACAGTTTTTAAGCACAGATACGCAGTATTTT.

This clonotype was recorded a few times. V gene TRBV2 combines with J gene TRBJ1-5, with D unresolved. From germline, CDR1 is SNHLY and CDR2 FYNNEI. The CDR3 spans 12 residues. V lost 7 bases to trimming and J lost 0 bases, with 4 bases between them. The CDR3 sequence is CASKGSNQPQHF. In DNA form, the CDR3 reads TGTGCCAGCAAGGGTAGCAATCAGCCCCAGCATTTT.

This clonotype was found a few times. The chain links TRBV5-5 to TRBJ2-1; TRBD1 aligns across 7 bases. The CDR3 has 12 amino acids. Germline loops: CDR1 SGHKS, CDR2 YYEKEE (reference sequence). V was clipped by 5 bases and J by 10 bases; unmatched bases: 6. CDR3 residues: CASRFPGGEQFF. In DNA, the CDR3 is TGTGCCAGCAGGTTCCCAGGGGGAGAGCAGTTCTTC.

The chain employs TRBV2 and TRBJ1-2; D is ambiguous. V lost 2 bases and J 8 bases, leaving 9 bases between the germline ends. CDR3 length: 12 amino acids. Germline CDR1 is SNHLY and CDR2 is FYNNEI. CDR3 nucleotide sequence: TGTGCCAGCAGTGAAAATTCATTGGGCTACACCTTC. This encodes CASSENSLGYTF.

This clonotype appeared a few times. Here the CDR3 reads CASSWHRGSSNQPQHF. CDR3 sequence (DNA): TGTGCCAGCAGCTGGCACAGGGGGAGTAGCAATCAGCCCCAGCATTTT. This sequence joins TRBV7-2 and TRBJ1-5; 8 bases line up with TRBD1. Trimming took 4 bases from V and 0 from J; bases not matched to a gene: 5. The CDR3 spans 16 residues. CDR1 and CDR2 from the germline V gene are SGHTA and FQGNSA.

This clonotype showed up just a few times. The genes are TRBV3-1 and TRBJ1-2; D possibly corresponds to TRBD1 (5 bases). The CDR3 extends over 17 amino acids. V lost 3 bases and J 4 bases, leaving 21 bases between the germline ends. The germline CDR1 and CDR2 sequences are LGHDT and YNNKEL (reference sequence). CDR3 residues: CASSHAAGARFLYGYTF. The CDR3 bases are TGTGCCAGCAGCCATGCCGCCGGGGCCCGCTTCCTCTATGGCTACACCTTC.

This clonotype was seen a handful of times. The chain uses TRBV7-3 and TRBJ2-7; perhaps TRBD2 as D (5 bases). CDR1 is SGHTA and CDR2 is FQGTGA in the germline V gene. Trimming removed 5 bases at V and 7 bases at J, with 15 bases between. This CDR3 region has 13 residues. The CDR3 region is CASSIGPRGEQYV. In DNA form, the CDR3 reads TGTGCCAGCAGCATTGGGCCTAGAGGGGAGCAGTACGTC.

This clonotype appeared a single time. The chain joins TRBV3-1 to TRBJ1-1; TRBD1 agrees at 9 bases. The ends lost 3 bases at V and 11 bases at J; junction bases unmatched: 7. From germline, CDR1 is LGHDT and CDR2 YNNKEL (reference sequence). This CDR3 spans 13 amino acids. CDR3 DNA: TGTGCCAGCAGCCAGTCAGGACAGGGGATGGCTTTCTTT. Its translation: CASSQSGQGMAFF. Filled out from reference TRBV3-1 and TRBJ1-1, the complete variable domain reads DTAVSQTPKYLVTQMGNDKSIKCEQNLGHDTMYWYKQDSKKFLKIMFSYNNKELIINETVPNRFSPKSPDKAHLNLHINSLELGDSAVYFCASSQSGQGMAFFGQGTRLTVV.

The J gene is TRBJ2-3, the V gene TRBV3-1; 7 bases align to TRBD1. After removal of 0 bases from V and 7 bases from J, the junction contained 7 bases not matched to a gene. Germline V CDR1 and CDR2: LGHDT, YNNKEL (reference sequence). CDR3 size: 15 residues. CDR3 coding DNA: TGTGCCAGCAGCCAAGATAGGGGGCTGGGGTATACGCAGTATTTT. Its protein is CASSQDRGLGYTQYF.

Here the CDR3 reads CASSKTDSNQPQHF. CDR3 nucleotides: TGTGCCAGCAGTAAGACGGATAGCAATCAGCCCCAGCATTTT. The gene calls are TRBV6-2 or TRBV6-3 and TRBJ1-5; D uncertain. The CDR3 loop spans 14 amino acids. Between the trimmed V and J ends, which lost 5 bases and 0 bases, there was a span of 8 bases. Per germline, CDR1 MNHEY and CDR2 SVGEGT.

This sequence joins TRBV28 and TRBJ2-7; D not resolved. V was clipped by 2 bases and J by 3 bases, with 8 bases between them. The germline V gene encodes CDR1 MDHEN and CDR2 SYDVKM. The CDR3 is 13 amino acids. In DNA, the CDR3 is TGTGCCAGCAGTTTAGCGGAAAACTACGAGCAGTACGTC. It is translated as CASSLAENYEQYV.

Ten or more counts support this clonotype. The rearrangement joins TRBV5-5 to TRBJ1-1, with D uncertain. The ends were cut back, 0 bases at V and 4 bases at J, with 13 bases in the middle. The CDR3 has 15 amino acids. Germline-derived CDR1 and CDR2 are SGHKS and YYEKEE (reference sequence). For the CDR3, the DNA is TGTGCCAGCAGCTTGGTGGTTAGGCACGGCACTGAAGCTTTCTTT. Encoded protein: CASSLVVRHGTEAFF.

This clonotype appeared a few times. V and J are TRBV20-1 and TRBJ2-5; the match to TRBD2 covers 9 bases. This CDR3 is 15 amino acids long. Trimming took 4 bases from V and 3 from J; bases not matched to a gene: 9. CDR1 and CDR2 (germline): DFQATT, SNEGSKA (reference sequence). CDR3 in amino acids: CSATLSGGPEETQYF. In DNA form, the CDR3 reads TGCAGTGCTACCCTGAGCGGGGGGCCCGAAGAGACCCAGTACTTC.

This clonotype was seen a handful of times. The CDR3 DNA reads as TGTGCCAGCAGCTTTTGGCGGGGGGAAGAGACCCAGTACTTC. Translated: CASSFWRGEETQYF. The chain has TRBV11-2 and TRBJ2-5, with 8 bases identical to TRBD2. From germline, CDR1 is SGHAT and CDR2 FQNNGV. The junction had 3 bases not matched to a gene; V was cut back by 3 bases and J by 3 bases. The CDR3 is made up of 14 amino acids.